Listed below are T cell receptor beta chains from one sample, sequenced in a study of blood T cell repertoires in COVID-19. TCRdb keeps only in-frame clones here, not all; method: immunoSEQ multiplex PCR. The sample has some 250,000 clones, around 86% seen once; the top ten hold more than 1.5%. The sample consisted of peripheral blood. Receptors were obtained from a young man who had recovered from COVID-19. The conserved cysteine and the conserved F or W are not part of the CDR3 here. Some rows have no size entry. The others give once, few or many, or a class for an expanded clone.

clone_size v_call cdr3_aa
NA TRBV4-1 ASSQVVRSYGYT
NA TRBV11-2 ASSLVRGHGEKLF
NA TRBV7-3 ASSSEAGAPYEQY
NA TRBV28 ASSSSGAEAF
NA TRBV7-8 ASSLAGQGVSYEQY
NA TRBV29-1 SVAGGAGEQF
few TRBV6-5 ASSYEAGIGGYT
NA TRBV19 ASSTTGTTDTQY
NA TRBV6-5 ASSRGTGTGELF
many TRBV7-2 ASSLGGGTPSTDTQY
NA TRBV11-3 ASSLGWGVYGYT
NA TRBV25-1 ASSAGLSTNEKLF
NA TRBV3-1/TRBV3-2 ASSPPGQTFLGYT
NA TRBV5-1 ASRQGQGLTGELF
NA TRBV7-2 ASSLQGYEQY
NA TRBV6-1 ASSEAGGQGSGYT
NA TRBV7-6 ASSLAARSYNEQF
NA TRBV19 ASSTYRGTEAF
NA TRBV14 ASSRGENYNEQF
NA TRBV5-1 ASTSSGNTGELF
NA TRBV18 ASSPGGLTTDTQY
few TRBV7-2 ASSLAIVTEQF
NA TRBV28 ASSTGTKGYT
NA TRBV19 ASSNQGLLISGANVLT
NA TRBV12-3/TRBV12-4 ASSLRTIRS
NA TRBV10-2 ASSESKRSYSYNSPLH
NA TRBV7-2 ASSQGGGNSPLH
NA TRBV3-1/TRBV3-2 ASSQGVGVFGNTIY
NA TRBV6-5 ASIRTVSGNTIY
NA TRBV9 ASSSGNEQF
NA TRBV10-1 ASSEGQGVGEQY
NA TRBV6-5 ASSSIRPGQGQTQY
NA TRBV5-1 ASSLLTAGGPGDEQF
NA TRBV5-1 ASSRQDLGSTEAF
NA TRBV6-5 ASSYEVRSGYGYT
once TRBV10-3 AISGQGVAKNIQY
once TRBV5-1 ASSFTGESYNEQF
NA TRBV2 ASSEGGVLRGEQY